The next 13 T cell receptor beta chains were all read from a single sample in a study of blood T cells in healthy people across ages. Alongside a J-beta primer mix, a sample-barcoded 5' primer served in a second PCR lasting about 6 to 12 cycles. TCRdb independently ran MiXCR on the 5' RACE reads; one entry per CDR3 protein. This table holds some 860,000 distinct CDR3 sequences, about 56% found once. The specimen was blood. All receptors derive from a man aged 35 to 55 in good health.

The rearrangement links TRBV29-1 to TRBJ1-2; possible D gene TRBD1, 5 bases. There are 16 residues in the CDR3. The germline V and J ends were trimmed by 3 bases and 4 bases, with 21 bases remaining between them. Germline V CDR1 and CDR2: SQVTM, ANQGSEA. The CDR3 DNA reads as TGCAGCGTTGACCAGAAGACAGCCAAGATGCGCTATGGCTACACCTTC. It translates to CSVDQKTAKMRYGYTF.

V and J are TRBV4-2 and TRBJ2-4, with D possibly being TRBD1 (6 bases). V was trimmed by 3 bases and J by 13 bases, leaving 28 bases between them. This CDR3 is 17 amino acids long. Germline CDR1 reads LGHNA; CDR2 reads YNFKEQ. The CDR3 DNA follows: TGTGCCAGCAGCCAGCTCATCCAGGGGATGGATCCCAATGAGCAGTACTTC. This encodes CASSQLIQGMDPNEQYF.

The V gene is TRBV5-1, the J gene TRBJ2-3, with D perhaps matching TRBD2 (5 bases). Germline assignment: CDR1 SGHRS and CDR2 YFSETQ. The CDR3 extends over 15 amino acids. V dropped 0 bases and J dropped 2 bases, with 10 bases sitting between them. CDR3 residues: CASSLEDSYTDTQYF. In nucleotides, the CDR3 is TGCGCCAGCAGCTTGGAGGACTCATACACAGATACGCAGTATTTT.

This clonotype was observed at least ten times. The chain recombines TRBV20-1 with TRBJ2-1; D gene unclear. CDR1 DFQATT and CDR2 SNEGSKA come from the germline V gene (reference sequence). The length of the CDR3 is 15 residues. V dropped 6 bases and J dropped 5 bases, with 20 bases sitting between them. The CDR3 reads CSASYVGSLNNEQFF. For the CDR3, the DNA is TGCAGTGCCAGCTATGTCGGGTCGCTAAACAATGAGCAGTTCTTC.

To note about this clonotype: This CDR3 fails to terminate in the conserved phenylalanine or tryptophan, so it likely reflects a read error. The chain couples TRBV7-3 to TRBJ2-1; the D is unclear. This CDR3 spans 16 amino acids. Trimming removed 1 base at V and 7 bases at J, with 17 bases between. Germline assignment: CDR1 SGHTA and CDR2 FQGTGA. As DNA, the CDR3 is TGTGCCAGCAGCTTAAACGCGTTTGGCCAGACGAATGAGCAGTTCTCC. This sequence encodes CASSLNAFGQTNEQFS.

In its sample, this clonotype was seen a few times. The chain combines TRBV27 with TRBJ1-2; no reliable D call. The CDR3 runs to 16 residues. Germline CDR1 is MNHEY and CDR2 is SMNVEV (reference sequence). Deletions cut 5 bases from V and 3 bases from J, with 19 bases between. For the CDR3, the DNA is TGTGCCAGCAGTGGGAAACAGATGGGGTTTGACTATGGCTACACCTTC. This encodes CASSGKQMGFDYGYTF.

CDR3 DNA: TGTGCTAGTGGACAAGCGGGGGGGAGCCAAGAGACCCAGTACTTC. This sequence encodes CASGQAGGSQETQYF. The chain joins TRBV12-5 to TRBJ2-5; 10 bases match TRBD2. This CDR3 contains 15 residues. V trimming: 6 bases; J trimming: 1 base; junction bases outside the gene matches: 5. Germline loops: CDR1 LGHNT, CDR2 FRNRAP.

The chain couples TRBV27 to TRBJ2-3, with 10 bases fitting TRBD1. V lost 3 bases and J lost 4; bases outside the gene matches: 4. The CDR3 has 15 residues. Germline V gene data show CDR1 as MNHEY and CDR2 as SMNVEV (reference sequence). CDR3 region: CASSFSGQGADTQYF. The DNA for the CDR3 is TGTGCCAGCAGTTTTTCAGGACAGGGGGCAGATACGCAGTATTTT.

This chain joins TRBV11-1 and TRBJ2-3; 8 positions match TRBD1. Trimming took 1 base from V and 4 from J; bases not matched to a gene: 4. The CDR3 runs 15 residues. From germline, CDR1 is SGHAT and CDR2 FQDESV (reference sequence). The DNA for the CDR3 is TGTGCCAGCAGCTTAGTTCAGGGGGCGGCAGATACGCAGTATTTT. Translated: CASSLVQGAADTQYF.

The chain carries TRBV15 and TRBJ1-2, with 9 bases matching TRBD1. This CDR3 is 17 amino acids long. Trimming took 3 bases from V and 3 from J; bases not matched to a gene: 11. The V gene's germline CDR1 is LNHNV and CDR2 YYDKDF (reference sequence). CDR3 residues: CATSSRDRESDYYGYTF. The CDR3, as DNA: TGTGCCACCAGCAGCCGGGACAGGGAATCGGACTACTATGGCTACACCTTC. Looking up the rest from reference TRBV15 and TRBJ1-2 gives the full variable domain: DAMVIQNPRYQVTQFGKPVTLSCSQTLNHNVMYWYQQKSSQAPKLLFHYYDKDFNNEADTPDNFQSRRPNTSFCFLDIRSPGLGDTAMYLCATSSRDRESDYYGYTFGSGTRLTVV.

The chain carries TRBV12-3 or TRBV12-4 and TRBJ2-5, with D perhaps TRBD1 (5 bases). The CDR3 has 11 amino acids. V lost 8 bases and J lost 11, with 15 bases in between. CDR3 coding DNA: TGTGCCAGCCAGGGTGTTGGTGAGCAGTACTTC. Amino acids: CASQGVGEQYF.

The chain is built from TRBV30 and TRBJ2-3; D tentatively fits TRBD1 or TRBD2 (5 bases each). The CDR3 extends over 13 amino acids. Germline CDR1 reads GTSNPN; CDR2 reads SVGIG (reference sequence). V was clipped by 7 bases and J by 1 base, with 12 bases between them. The CDR3 DNA is TGTGCCTTGGGACCTCCTGGCACAGATACGCAGTATTTT. Translation: CALGPPGTDTQYF.

This chain joins TRBV20-1 and TRBJ1-4; D possibly corresponds to TRBD1 (5 bases). The CDR3 is 15 amino acids. Germline V CDR1 and CDR2: DFQATT, SNEGSKA (reference sequence). Trimming took off 5 bases at V and 4 bases at J, with 17 bases between the two ends. As DNA, the CDR3 is TGCAGTGCTGTGGCTGTCGACAGAAATAATGAAAAACTGTTTTTT. Translating it yields CSAVAVDRNNEKLFF.